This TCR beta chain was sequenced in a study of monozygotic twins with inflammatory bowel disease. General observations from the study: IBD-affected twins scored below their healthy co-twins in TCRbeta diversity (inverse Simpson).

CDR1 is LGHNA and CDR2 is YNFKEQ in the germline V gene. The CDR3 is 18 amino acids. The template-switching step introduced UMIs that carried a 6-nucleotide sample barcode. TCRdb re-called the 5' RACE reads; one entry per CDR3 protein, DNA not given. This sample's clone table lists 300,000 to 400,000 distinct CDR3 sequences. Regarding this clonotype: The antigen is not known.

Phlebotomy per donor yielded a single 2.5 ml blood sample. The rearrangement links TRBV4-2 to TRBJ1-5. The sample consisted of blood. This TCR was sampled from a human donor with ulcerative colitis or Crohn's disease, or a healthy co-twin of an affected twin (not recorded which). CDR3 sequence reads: CASSQAAVTKGRNQPQHF.